This entry lists 14 T cell receptor beta chains sequenced from one sample in a study of blood T cell repertoires in COVID-19. The data were produced by immunoSEQ multiplex PCR, yet TCRdb's version contains in-frame clones alone and is incomplete. The profile covers 160,000 or so clones, with 80% to 90% appearing a single time and about 15% taken by the ten largest. Sequences were obtained from peripheral blood. These receptors came from a woman between 40 and 55 years old with acute or convalescent COVID-19.

The chain couples TRBV2 to TRBJ1-5; tentative D call: TRBD1 (5 bases). The CDR3 is 12 residues long. V lost 3 bases to trimming and J lost 7 bases, with 7 bases between them. CDR1 is SNHLY and CDR2 is FYNNEI in the germline V gene. As DNA, the CDR3 is TGTGCCAGCAGTGACGGGGGGCAGCCCCAGCATTTT. Protein: CASSDGGQPQHF.

The V and J genes are TRBV18 and TRBJ2-3; D remains ambiguous. The germline CDR1 and CDR2 sequences are KGHSH and LQKENI. V gave up 2 bases and J gave up 4 bases, with 10 bases separating them. There are 14 residues in the CDR3. The CDR3 nucleotides read TGTGCCAGCTCACCAGACATGACGGCAGATACGCAGTATTTT. As protein: CASSPDMTADTQYF.

The gene calls are TRBV19 and TRBJ1-4; TRBD1 matches 7 bases. The germline CDR1 and CDR2 sequences are LNHDA and SQIVND (reference sequence). The V and J ends lost 7 bases and 3 bases, in that order; junction bases with no gene match: 8. The length of the CDR3 is 15 residues. CDR3 in DNA: TGTGCCAGTACCGGTGGAACAGGGGCTAATGAAAAACTGTTTTTT. Amino acid sequence: CASTGGTGANEKLFF. Filled out from reference TRBV19 and TRBJ1-4, the complete variable domain reads DGGITQSPKYLFRKEGQNVTLSCEQNLNHDAMYWYRQDPGQGLRLIYYSQIVNDFQKGDIAEGYSVSREKKESFPLTVTSAQKNPTAFYLCASTGGTGANEKLFFGSGTQLSVL.

The J gene is TRBJ2-7, the V gene TRBV18; TRBD2 matches 11 bases. CDR1 and CDR2 (germline): KGHSH, LQKENI. This CDR3 comprises 15 residues. J lost 6 bases, V lost 2 bases, and 6 bases had no gene match. Written as DNA, the CDR3 is TGTGCCAGCTCACCAACTATAGGACTAGCGGGCGAGCAGTACTTC. Residues: CASSPTIGLAGEQYF.

The genes are TRBV2 and TRBJ2-1, with 7 positions matching TRBD1. Germline assignment: CDR1 SNHLY and CDR2 FYNNEI. The CDR3 runs to 14 residues. The V gene end was trimmed by 7 bases and the J gene end by 8 bases; junction bases not matched to a gene: 11. CDR3 DNA sequence: TGTGCCAGCATGGGTGCTAGGGGGCGCGATGAGCAGTTCTTC. It specifies CASMGARGRDEQFF.

The chain employs TRBV3-1 (or the pseudogene TRBV3-2) and TRBJ1-5; D gene ambiguous. V was cut by 0 bases and J by 7 bases, with 13 bases left in between. Germline V gene lookup returns CDR1 LGHDT and CDR2 YNNKEL (reference sequence). The CDR3 loop spans 15 amino acids. The CDR3: CASSQDGGFDQPQHF. Written as DNA, the CDR3 is TGTGCCAGCAGCCAAGATGGAGGGTTCGACCAGCCCCAGCATTTT.

This clone was detected once. This chain links TRBV28 with TRBJ2-7, with D uncertain. CDR3 length: 13 residues. Germline V CDR1 and CDR2: MDHEN, SYDVKM. V was pared by 5 bases and J by 4 bases, with 12 bases between. The CDR3 DNA reads as TGTGCCAGCAGTCCGGTCCCGGTGTACGAGCAGTACTTC. Its translation: CASSPVPVYEQYF.

This clone was counted a single time. The J gene is TRBJ1-1, the V gene TRBV25-1, with a weak D call TRBD1 (5 bases). This CDR3 contains 13 residues. From germline, CDR1 is MGHDK and CDR2 SYGVNS. Trimming took off 7 bases at V and 5 bases at J, with 14 bases between the two ends. In DNA, the CDR3 is TGTGCCAGCACAGGGCTGGGGGGGACTGAAGCTTTCTTT. The encoded protein is CASTGLGGTEAFF.

The CDR3 reads CSVESGTGKYEQYF. Written as DNA, the CDR3 is TGCAGCGTTGAATCAGGGACAGGGAAATACGAGCAGTACTTC. The chain couples TRBV29-1 to TRBJ2-7; 9 positions agree with TRBD1. V lost 2 bases, J lost 4 bases, and 6 bases stayed unmatched. The germline V gene encodes CDR1 SQVTM and CDR2 ANQGSEA. The CDR3 loop spans 14 amino acids.

V gene TRBV4-1 combines with J gene TRBJ1-5, with TRBD1 matching 7 bases. V lost 4 bases and J lost 0; bases outside the gene matches: 6. The CDR3 consists of 16 residues. The V gene's germline CDR1 is MGHRA and CDR2 YSYEKL. CDR3 nucleotides: TGCGCCAGCAGCCCCGAGACAGGGAATAGCAATCAGCCCCAGCATTTT. Protein product: CASSPETGNSNQPQHF.

The V and J genes are TRBV7-6 and TRBJ1-4; D call uncertain. The V and J ends lost 5 bases and 4 bases respectively, with 14 bases between them. Per germline, CDR1 SGHVS and CDR2 FNYEAQ. CDR3 size: 15 residues. The chain's CDR3 is CASSLTGSGNEKLFF. The CDR3 nucleotides read TGTGCCAGCAGCCTGACTGGGAGTGGTAATGAAAAACTGTTTTTT.

The genes are TRBV5-7 and TRBJ1-4; unclear D gene. TRBV5-7 is placed among ORFs of uncertain function. The CDR3 has 16 residues. V was clipped by 0 bases and J by 0 bases, with 9 bases between them. Here the CDR3 DNA reads TGTGCCAGCAGCTTGGGCTTTTGCGCAACTAATGAAAAACTGTTTTTT. This codes for CASSLGFCATNEKLFF.

CDR3 sequence reads: CASSRTGGSSTNEKLFF. CDR3 coding DNA: TGCGCCAGCAGCCGGACAGGGGGCAGTTCAACTAATGAAAAACTGTTTTTT. The chain couples TRBV5-1 to TRBJ1-4; TRBD1 matches 11 bases. The J segment lost 0 bases and the V segment lost 4 bases, leaving 5 bases of the junction unmatched. This CDR3 region has 17 residues. Germline-derived CDR1 and CDR2 are SGHRS and YFSETQ.

The chain recombines TRBV15 with TRBJ1-4; D is unclear. Trimming left V 1 base short and J 7 bases short, with 13 bases between. The germline CDR1 and CDR2 sequences are LNHNV and YYDKDF (reference sequence). The CDR3 consists of 15 residues. CDR3 in DNA: TGTGCCACCAGCAGAGTGGCGGGGTCGGGTGAAAAACTGTTTTTT. Its protein product is CATSRVAGSGEKLFF.